This T cell receptor beta chain was found in a study of blood T cell repertoires in COVID-19. Across the whole study: Collection of acute and convalescent COVID-19 samples took place in the United States, Italy and Spain.

Trimming took off 2 bases at V and 7 bases at J, with 14 bases between the two ends. Looked up from germline, CDR1 is MNHEY and CDR2 is SMNVEV (reference sequence). The CDR3 extends over 15 amino acids. The assay was immunoSEQ multiplex PCR, and TCRdb's table has in-frame clones only and misses some. There are 110,000 or so clones in the sample; more than 80% occur only once, and about 8.1% lies in the top ten. This sequence joins TRBV27 and TRBJ1-4; D is possibly TRBD1 (6 bases). The clonotype was recovered from a woman in her thirties or forties with acute or convalescent COVID-19. Sequencing was performed on peripheral blood. The CDR3 region has the DNA TGTGCCAGCAGTTTACGTGCAGGGGTCGGTGAAAAACTGTTTTTT. This codes for CASSLRAGVGEKLFF.